This TCR beta chain emerged from a study of T-cell reconstitution after alpha-beta-depleted transplantation in children. The table lists this clonotype with a few counts. Its target is not known. Germline V CDR1 and CDR2: SGHRS, YFSETQ. Deletions cut 4 bases from V and 0 bases from J, with 17 bases between. This CDR3 is 17 amino acids long. The study, taken as a whole, reports: Newly made T cells mostly supplied T-cell counts and diversity one year after transplant. Reportedly, alpha-beta T cells present about two months post-transplant originated from several hundred expanded clones of graft origin.

TCRbeta library construction was performed incorporating unique molecular identifiers. Using its own MiXCR run on the PCR reads, TCRdb lists one record per CDR3 protein. The data hold fewer than 1 million distinct CDR3 sequences, with around 17% observed a single time. The source was PBMCs, mostly from graft donor cells, collected 360 days after TCRalphabeta/CD19-depleted stem cell transplant. The gene calls are TRBV5-1 and TRBJ1-3, with D hard to call. The TCR comes from a male patient between 5 and 17 years old who had a stem cell transplant for acute lymphoblastic leukemia, so the T cells may come from the graft donor. CDR3 DNA sequence: TGCGCCAGCAGCATGGATCCGGGTCCTACCTCTGGAAACACCATATATTTT. Translation: CASSMDPGPTSGNTIYF.